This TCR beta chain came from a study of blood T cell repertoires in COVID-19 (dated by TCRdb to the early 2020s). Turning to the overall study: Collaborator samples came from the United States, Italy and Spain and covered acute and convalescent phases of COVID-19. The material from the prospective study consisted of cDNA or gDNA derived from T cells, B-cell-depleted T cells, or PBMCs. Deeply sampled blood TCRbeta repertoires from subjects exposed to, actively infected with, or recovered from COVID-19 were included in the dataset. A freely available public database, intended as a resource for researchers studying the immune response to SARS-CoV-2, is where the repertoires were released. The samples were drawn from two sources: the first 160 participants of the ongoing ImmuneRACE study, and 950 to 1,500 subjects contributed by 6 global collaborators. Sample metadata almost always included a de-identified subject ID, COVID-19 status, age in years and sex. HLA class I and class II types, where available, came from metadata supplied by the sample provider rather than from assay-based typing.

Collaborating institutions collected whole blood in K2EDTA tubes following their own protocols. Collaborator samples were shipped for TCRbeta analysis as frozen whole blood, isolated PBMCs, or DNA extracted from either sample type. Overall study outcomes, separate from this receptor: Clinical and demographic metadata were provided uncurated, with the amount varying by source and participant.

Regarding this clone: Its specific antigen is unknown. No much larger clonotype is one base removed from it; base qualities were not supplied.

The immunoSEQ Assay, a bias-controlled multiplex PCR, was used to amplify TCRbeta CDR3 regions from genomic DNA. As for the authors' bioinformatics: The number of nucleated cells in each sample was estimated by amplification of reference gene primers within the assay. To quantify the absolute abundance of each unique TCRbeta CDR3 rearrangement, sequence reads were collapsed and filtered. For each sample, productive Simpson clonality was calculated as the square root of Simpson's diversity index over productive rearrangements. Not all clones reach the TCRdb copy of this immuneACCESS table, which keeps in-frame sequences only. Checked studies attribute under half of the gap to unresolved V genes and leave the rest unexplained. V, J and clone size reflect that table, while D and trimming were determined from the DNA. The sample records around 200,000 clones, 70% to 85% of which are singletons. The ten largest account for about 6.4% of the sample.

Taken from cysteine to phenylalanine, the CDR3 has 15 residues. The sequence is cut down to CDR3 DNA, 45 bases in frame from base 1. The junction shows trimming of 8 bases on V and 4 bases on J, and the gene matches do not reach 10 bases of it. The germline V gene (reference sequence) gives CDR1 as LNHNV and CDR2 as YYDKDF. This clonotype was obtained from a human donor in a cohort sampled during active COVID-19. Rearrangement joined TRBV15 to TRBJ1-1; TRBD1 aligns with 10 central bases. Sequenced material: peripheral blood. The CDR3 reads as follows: CATGRDRGLSTEAFF. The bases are TGTGCCACCGGCCGGGACAGGGGCCTAAGCACTGAAGCTTTCTTT.